Listed below are T cell receptor beta chains from one sample, sequenced in a study of OX40 agonist ivuxolimab in advanced cancers. Assay used: immunoSEQ multiplex PCR; TCRdb lists only in-frame clones, some missing. The profile shows about 80,000 clones, about four fifths of them singletons. Specimen: CD4+ or CD8+ T cells sorted from blood, collected in a trial of the OX40 agonist ivuxolimab. The receptors derive from an adult with an advanced solid tumor such as melanoma, head and neck, liver or kidney cancer. Both conserved end residues are part of each CDR3.

j_gene | v_gene | CDR3aa
TRBJ2-1 | TRBV10-1 | CASREGLADGEQFF
TRBJ2-7 | TRBV7-9 | CASRGGLDEQYF
TRBJ2-1 | TRBV10-1 | CASSPTDRDEQFF
TRBJ2-3 | TRBV27 | CADLGIQNTDTQYF
TRBJ1-5 | TRBV9 | CASSVGAQNQPQHF
- | TRBV27 | CASSWGQGYEQYF
TRBJ1-1 | TRBV4-1 | CASSQEYVDSSFLLEMNTEAFF
TRBJ1-4 | TRBV6-6 | CASAPGGDEDEKLFF
TRBJ2-7 | TRBV10-3 | CAISDELHVGRGGSYEQYF
TRBJ2-1 | TRBV5-1 | CASQAATGGVVDEQFF
TRBJ1-1 | TRBV10-3 | CAIRGAPDTEAFF
TRBJ2-7 | TRBV2 | CASRRTSGRDEQYF
TRBJ2-5 | TRBV25-1 | CASSAGGQETQYF
TRBJ2-7 | TRBV5-1 | CASSLNTGRAGTYEQYF
TRBJ2-7 | TRBV14 | CASSQVGGGLAGFYEQYF
TRBJ2-6 | TRBV30 | CAWSGLYSGANVLTF
TRBJ2-3 | TRBV10-3 | CAISDHGGGTQYF
TRBJ2-3 | TRBV5-4 | CASSQEVTRGADTQYF
TRBJ1-1 | TRBV30 | CAWSVNALRGAFF
TRBJ2-5 | TRBV15 | CATSRTLGEGTQYF
TRBJ2-7 | TRBV6-1 | CASGDSYEQYF
TRBJ1-6 | TRBV4-3 | CASSYGGGSHNSPLHF
TRBJ2-1 | TRBV27 | CASSLWTSNNEQFF
TRBJ2-2 | TRBV5-4 | CASSLVRASTGELFF
TRBJ1-3 | TRBV5-6 | CASSPTGGTGNTIYF
TRBJ2-6 | TRBV5-1 | CASSPGPIVRGANVLTF
TRBJ2-7 | TRBV5-8 | CASRGTGYYEQYF